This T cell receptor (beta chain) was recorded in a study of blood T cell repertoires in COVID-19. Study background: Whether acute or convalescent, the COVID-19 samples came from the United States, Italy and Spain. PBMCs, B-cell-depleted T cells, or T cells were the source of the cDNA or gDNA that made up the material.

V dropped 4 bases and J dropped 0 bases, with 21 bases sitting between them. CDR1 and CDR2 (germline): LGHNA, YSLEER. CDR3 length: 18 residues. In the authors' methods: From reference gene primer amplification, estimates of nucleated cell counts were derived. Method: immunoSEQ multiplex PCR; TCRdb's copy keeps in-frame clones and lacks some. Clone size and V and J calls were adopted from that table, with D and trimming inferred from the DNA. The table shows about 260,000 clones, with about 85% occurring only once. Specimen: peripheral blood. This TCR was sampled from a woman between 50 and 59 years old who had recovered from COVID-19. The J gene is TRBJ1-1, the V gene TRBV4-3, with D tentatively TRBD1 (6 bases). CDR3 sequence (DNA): TGCGCCAGCAGCCTCTCTCGGGACACCCAAGCCATGAACACTGAAGCTTTCTTT. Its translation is CASSLSRDTQAMNTEAFF.